This TCR beta chain was found in a study of metastatic and nonmetastatic thyroid tumors. Points from the study as a whole: Significantly greater TCR beta diversity was reportedly found in malignant thyroid tumors than in benign nodules (in blood and tumor).

No patient received treatment before thyroid surgery. V lost 8 bases and J lost 3, with 8 bases in between. The CDR3 sequence is 12 residues long. With respect to this clone: No antigen is known for it. A much more abundant neighbour one base away suggests this may be a read error.

The authors' processing: A classifier of distant metastasis in papillary thyroid cancer was built from CDR3 differences (across clinicopathological groups). TCRdb redid the clone calls on the PCR reads using MiXCR. The V and J calls follow TCRdb's processing rather than the paper's. The sample lists tens of thousands of clones, around 17% occurring once. This sequence originates from a female donor with papillary thyroid cancer or a benign thyroid nodule (not recorded which). Some clones in this sample may be carry-over from other donors' samples. The sequencing sample was made of tumor tissue. The chain combines TRBV12-3 or TRBV12-4 with TRBJ1-5; D is ambiguous. CDR3 loop: CASGSDNQPQHF. For the CDR3, the DNA is TGTGCCAGCGGTTCCGACAATCAGCCCCAGCATTTT.